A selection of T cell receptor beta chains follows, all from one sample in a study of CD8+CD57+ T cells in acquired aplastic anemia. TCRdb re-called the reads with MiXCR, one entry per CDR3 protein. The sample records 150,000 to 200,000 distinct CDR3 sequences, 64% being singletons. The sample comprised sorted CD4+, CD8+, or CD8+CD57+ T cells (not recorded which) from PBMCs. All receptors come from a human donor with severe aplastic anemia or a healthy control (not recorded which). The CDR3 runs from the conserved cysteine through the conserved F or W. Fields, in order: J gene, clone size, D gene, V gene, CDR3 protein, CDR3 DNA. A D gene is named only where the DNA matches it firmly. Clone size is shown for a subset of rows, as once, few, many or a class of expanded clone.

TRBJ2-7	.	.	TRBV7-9	CASSQARSSSFPYEQYF	TGTGCCAGCAGCCAAGCCCGGTCGTCCAGCTTCCCCTACGAGCAGTACTTC
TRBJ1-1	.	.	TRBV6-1	CASSNTGGRVLNTEAFF	TGTGCCAGCAGCAACACGGGAGGGCGAGTGTTGAACACTGAAGCTTTCTTT
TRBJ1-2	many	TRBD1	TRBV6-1	CASGNRDRVYGYTF	TGTGCCAGCGGAAACCGGGACAGGGTTTATGGCTACACCTTC
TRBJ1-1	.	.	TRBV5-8	CASSIVDGGEAFF	TGTGCCAGCAGTATAGTGGATGGGGGTGAAGCTTTCTTT
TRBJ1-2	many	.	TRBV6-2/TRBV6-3	CASSYSRGKNGYTF	TGTGCCAGCAGTTACTCCAGGGGCAAGAATGGCTACACCTTC
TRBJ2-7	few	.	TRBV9	CASSQWQAGSYEQYF	TGTGCCAGCAGCCAATGGCAGGCCGGTTCCTACGAGCAGTACTTC
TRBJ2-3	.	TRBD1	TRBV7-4	CANKSTEGGTGNTDTQYF	TGTGCCAACAAATCCACCGAGGGCGGGACAGGGAACACAGATACGCAGTATTTT
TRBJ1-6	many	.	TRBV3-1	CASSQVSGGHNSPLHF	TGTGCCAGCAGCCAAGTATCGGGGGGCCATAATTCACCCCTCCACTTT
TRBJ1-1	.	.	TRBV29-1	CSVEDGPSTEAFF	TGCAGCGTTGAAGATGGGCCGAGTACTGAAGCTTTCTTT
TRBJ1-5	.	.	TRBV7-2	CASSPGMGPQHF	TGTGCCAGCAGCCCCGGGATGGGGCCCCAGCATTTT
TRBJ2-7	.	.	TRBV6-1	CASIRSVTTYEQYF	TGTGCCAGCATTAGGTCGGTGACCACCTACGAGCAGTACTTC
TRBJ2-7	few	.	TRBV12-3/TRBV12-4	CASSLGSHLTGYF	TGTGCCAGCAGTTTAGGTTCTCACCTGACGGGGTACTTC
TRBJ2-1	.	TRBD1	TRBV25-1	CASSYGTGVPYNEQFF	TGTGCCAGCAGTTACGGGACAGGAGTACCCTACAATGAGCAGTTCTTC
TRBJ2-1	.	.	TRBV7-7	CAWGDSSYNEQFF	TGTGCCTGGGGGGACTCTTCCTACAATGAGCAGTTCTTC
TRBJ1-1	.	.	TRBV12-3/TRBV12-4	CASSPGTWLRMNTEAFF	TGTGCCAGCAGTCCAGGGACATGGCTAAGAATGAACACTGAAGCTTTCTTT
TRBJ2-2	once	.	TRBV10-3	CAISDKNTGELFF	TGTGCCATCAGTGATAAGAACACCGGGGAGCTGTTTTTT
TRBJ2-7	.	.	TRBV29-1	CSSSTGTSSYEQYF	TGCAGCAGTTCGACCGGGACATCATCCTACGAGCAGTACTTC
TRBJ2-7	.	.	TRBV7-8	CAPTGRDEQYF	TGTGCCCCGACCGGCAGGGACGAGCAGTACTTC
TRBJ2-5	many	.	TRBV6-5	CASSLGGGPVGTQYF	TGTGCCAGCAGTTTAGGGGGGGGGCCCGTCGGGACCCAGTACTTC
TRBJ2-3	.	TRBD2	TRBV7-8	CASGGAGGLTDTQYF	TGTGCCAGCGGGGGGGCGGGGGGCCTCACAGATACGCAGTATTTT
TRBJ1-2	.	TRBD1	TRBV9	CASSVGDSHYGYTF	TGTGCCAGCAGCGTAGGGGACAGTCACTATGGCTACACCTTC
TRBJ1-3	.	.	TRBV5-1	CASSTDTGGNTIYF	TGCGCCAGCAGCACTGACACAGGGGGAAACACCATATATTTT
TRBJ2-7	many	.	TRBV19	CASSIDSYEQYF	TGTGCCAGTAGTATAGATAGCTACGAGCAGTACTTC
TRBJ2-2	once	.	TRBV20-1	CSASKNTGELFF	TGCAGCGCTAGCAAAAACACCGGGGAGCTGTTTTTT
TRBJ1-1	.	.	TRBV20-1	CSAKRGSEAFF	TGCAGTGCCAAACGAGGTTCTGAAGCTTTCTTT
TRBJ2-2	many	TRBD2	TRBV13	CASSDSGGAGELFF	TGTGCCAGCAGCGATAGCGGGGGGGCCGGGGAGCTGTTTTTT
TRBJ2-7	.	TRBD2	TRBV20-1	CSARLAGTYEQYF	TGCAGTGCCAGACTAGCGGGCACCTACGAGCAGTACTTC
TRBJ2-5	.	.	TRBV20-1	CSALRDVQETQYF	TGCAGTGCTCTACGAGACGTCCAAGAGACCCAGTACTTC
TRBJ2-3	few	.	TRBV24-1	CATSGVGVGTDTQYF	TGTGCCACCAGTGGGGTGGGAGTAGGCACAGATACGCAGTATTTT
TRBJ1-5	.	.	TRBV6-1	CASSEFGRNQPQHF	TGTGCCAGCAGTGAATTTGGGAGGAATCAGCCCCAGCATTTT
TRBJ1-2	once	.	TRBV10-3	CAILEPGQSYGYTF	TGTGCCATCCTAGAACCAGGACAGTCCTATGGCTACACCTTC
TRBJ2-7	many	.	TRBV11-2	CASSQGSGHLAWEQYF	TGTGCCAGCAGCCAGGGGTCGGGACACCTGGCTTGGGAGCAGTACTTC
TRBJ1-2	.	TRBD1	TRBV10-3	CAISEPGQGAWYGYTF	TGTGCCATCAGTGAGCCGGGACAGGGGGCATGGTATGGCTACACCTTC
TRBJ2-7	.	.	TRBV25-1	CASTRVWESSYEQYF	TGTGCCAGCACCCGAGTTTGGGAGAGCTCCTACGAGCAGTACTTC
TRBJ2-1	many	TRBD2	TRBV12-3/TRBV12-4	CASSPASGHPGDEQFF	TGTGCCAGCAGTCCGGCTAGCGGACACCCCGGGGATGAGCAGTTCTTC
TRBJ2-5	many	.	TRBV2	CASSERGDGGPYQETQYF	TGTGCCAGCAGTGAAAGGGGAGACGGGGGCCCGTACCAAGAGACCCAGTACTTC
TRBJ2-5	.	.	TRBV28	CAIRSDDSVSETQYF	TGTGCCATCAGGTCCGACGATTCGGTGAGCGAGACCCAGTACTTC
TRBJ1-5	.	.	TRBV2	CASSLGGEPQHF	TGTGCCAGCAGCTTAGGGGGTGAGCCCCAGCATTTT
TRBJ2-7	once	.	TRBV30	CAWSPGTGAYEQYF	TGTGCCTGGAGTCCCGGGACGGGAGCCTACGAGCAGTACTTC
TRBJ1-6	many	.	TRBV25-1	CASRPQGDLYNSPLHF	TGTGCCAGCAGACCTCAGGGTGACTTATATAATTCACCCCTCCACTTT
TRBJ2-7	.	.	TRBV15	CATSPGASCGQYF	TGTGCCACCAGCCCAGGGGCGTCATGCGGGCAGTACTTC
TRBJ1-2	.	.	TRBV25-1	CASSREGSSYGYTF	TGTGCCAGCAGTCGTGAAGGTTCCAGCTATGGCTACACCTTC
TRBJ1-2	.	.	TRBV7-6	CASSSAGDGYTF	TGTGCCAGCAGTTCTGCAGGGGATGGCTACACCTTC
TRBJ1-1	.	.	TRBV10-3	CATHLPGDTEAFF	TGTGCCACCCACCTACCCGGGGACACTGAAGCTTTCTTT
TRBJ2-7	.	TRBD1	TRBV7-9	CASSQGPAGTGSPYEQYF	TGTGCCAGCAGCCAAGGTCCGGCCGGGACAGGGTCGCCCTACGAGCAGTACTTC
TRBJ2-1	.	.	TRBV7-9	CASSRTPDSYNEQFF	TGCGCCAGCAGCCGCACGCCCGACAGCTACAATGAGCAGTTCTTC
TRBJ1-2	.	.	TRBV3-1	CASSQELQGLGYGYTF	TGTGCCAGCAGCCAAGAACTACAGGGACTTGGCTATGGCTACACCTTC
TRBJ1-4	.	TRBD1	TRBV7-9	CASSPQGPTEKLFF	TGTGCCAGCAGCCCACAGGGGCCCACGGAAAAACTGTTTTTT
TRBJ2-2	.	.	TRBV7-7	CASSPESGELFF	TGTGCCAGCAGCCCGGAGAGCGGGGAGCTGTTTTTT
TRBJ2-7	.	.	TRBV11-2	CASSSAFEQYF	TGTGCCAGCAGCTCCGCTTTCGAGCAGTACTTC
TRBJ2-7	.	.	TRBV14	CASSHGLISSYEQYF	TGTGCCAGCAGCCATGGACTGATTTCCTCCTACGAGCAGTACTTC